The next 12 T cell receptor beta chains were all read from a single sample in a study of blood T cell repertoires in COVID-19. Clones were sequenced by immunoSEQ multiplex PCR, and TCRdb holds only the in-frame ones, with some missing. The sample contains about 130,000 clones, more than 70% of which appear only once. Sequencing input: peripheral blood. The origin of the receptors is a woman aged 60 to 75 with acute or convalescent COVID-19.

V usage is TRBV4-1 and J usage is TRBJ1-5; 7 nucleotides agree with TRBD1. Germline trimming cut 5 bases from V and 0 bases from J; bases unmatched to any gene: 7. Germline CDR1 MGHRA, CDR2 YSYEKL. CDR3 length: 16 amino acids. Here the CDR3 DNA reads TGCGCCAGCAGCGATTGGGACAGCAATAGCAATCAGCCCCAGCATTTT. Translation gives CASSDWDSNSNQPQHF.

DNA of the CDR3: TGTGCCAGCAGACCTCCGGGACTAGCGAGGAGCTCCTACGAGCAGTACTTC. Protein: CASRPPGLARSSYEQYF. The rearrangement uses TRBV28 and TRBJ2-7, with 10 positions matching TRBD2. The CDR3 is 17 residues long. V lost 6 bases to trimming and J lost 0 bases; unmatched junction nucleotides: 11. Looked up from germline, CDR1 is MDHEN and CDR2 is SYDVKM.

The CDR3 loop reads CASSQDGTSGLNEQFF. CDR3 sequence (DNA): TGTGCCAGCAGCCAAGATGGGACTAGCGGTCTTAATGAGCAGTTCTTC. This chain uses TRBV4-2 with TRBJ2-1, with TRBD2 identical over 11 bases. Trimming removed 0 bases from V and 7 bases from J; junction bases left unmatched: 5. Per germline, CDR1 LGHNA and CDR2 YNFKEQ. The CDR3 spans 16 residues.

The chain carries TRBV2 and TRBJ2-7; D possibly corresponds to TRBD1 (6 bases). The V gene's germline CDR1 is SNHLY and CDR2 FYNNEI. V dropped 7 bases and J dropped 2 bases, with 15 bases sitting between them. The CDR3 has 14 amino acids. The CDR3 nucleotides are TGTGCCAGCACGAGGGGGACCCCCCCCTACGAGCAGTACTTC. Its protein product is CASTRGTPPYEQYF.

This clone turned up a few times. The chain joins TRBV11-2 to TRBJ2-2, with D possibly matching TRBD1 (5 bases). The CDR3 is 14 amino acids. V lost 2 bases to trimming and J lost 7 bases, with 11 bases between them. CDR1 and CDR2 (germline): SGHAT, FQNNGV. Written as DNA, the CDR3 is TGTGCCAGCAGCTTATCTCAGGGTATCGGGGAGCTGTTTTTT. It is translated as CASSLSQGIGELFF.

This clone has a single count. V usage is TRBV11-3 and J usage is TRBJ2-1, with D possibly being TRBD1 (6 bases). Looked up from germline, CDR1 is SGHNT and CDR2 is YENEEA. Deletions cut 5 bases from V and 5 bases from J, with 13 bases between. This CDR3 spans 14 amino acids. In DNA form, the CDR3 reads TGTGCCAGCAGCGGTCACAGGGAGAACAATGAGCAGTTCTTC. Translated: CASSGHRENNEQFF.

This chain links TRBV5-4 with TRBJ2-6, with 8 bases lining up with TRBD2. There are 19 residues in the CDR3. In germline, CDR1 is SGHNT, CDR2 YYREEE (reference sequence). J gave up 0 bases and V 4 bases, and 12 bases lay outside the gene matches. The CDR3 is CASSPEASGYSSGANVLTF. The CDR3 nucleotides are TGTGCCAGCAGCCCCGAGGCTAGCGGGTATTCCTCTGGGGCCAACGTCCTGACTTTC.

The chain links TRBV27 to TRBJ1-6; the D is unclear. The length of the CDR3 is 18 residues. The V gene lost 4 bases and the J gene lost 0 bases, with 16 bases spanning the gap. From germline, CDR1 is MNHEY and CDR2 SMNVEV (reference sequence). Here the CDR3 reads CASSSRVSTSSYNSPLHF. The CDR3, as DNA: TGTGCCAGCAGTTCCCGGGTCTCAACATCCTCCTATAATTCACCCCTCCACTTT.

The chain uses TRBV19 and TRBJ2-1; perhaps TRBD1 as D (7 bases). Trimming removed 9 bases from V and 0 bases from J, with 12 bases in between. This CDR3 is built from 14 residues. Germline loops: CDR1 LNHDA, CDR2 SQIVND (reference sequence). The CDR3 is CASRGASSYNEQFF. CDR3 nucleotides: TGTGCCAGCAGGGGGGCGAGCTCCTACAATGAGCAGTTCTTC.

The V call is TRBV27, the J call TRBJ1-2; TRBD1 aligns across 9 bases. Germline assignment: CDR1 MNHEY and CDR2 SMNVEV (reference sequence). V shed 3 bases, J shed 7 bases, and the junction held 3 bases outside the gene matches. This CDR3 has 13 amino acids. CDR3 sequence (DNA): TGTGCCAGCAGTTTCCGACAGGGGGGTGGCTACACCTTC. Its protein is CASSFRQGGGYTF.

The genes are TRBV27 and TRBJ1-5, with 12 bases that match TRBD1. Germline CDR1 and CDR2: MNHEY and SMNVEV (reference sequence). The trim removed 5 bases at V and 6 bases at J, leaving 20 bases unmatched. The CDR3 runs 20 residues. The CDR3 sequence: CASSPEGTGGRLRGGQPQHF. CDR3 bases: TGTGCCAGCAGTCCAGAAGGGACAGGGGGCCGCCTGAGAGGAGGTCAGCCCCAGCATTTT.

This clone was detected once. As DNA, the CDR3 is TGTGCCAGCAGGACACAGGGGCTAGACACTGAAAAACTGTTTTTT. It specifies CASRTQGLDTEKLFF. J is TRBJ1-4 and V is TRBV2; TRBD1 aligns across 7 bases. The CDR3 is made up of 15 amino acids. The germline CDR1 and CDR2 sequences are SNHLY and FYNNEI. V lost 6 bases to trimming and J lost 7 bases; unmatched junction nucleotides: 11.